This T cell receptor (beta chain) appears in the sequencing data of a study of CD8 T cells in ankylosing spondylitis. This clonotype was counted many times. Each CDR3 protein gets one entry after TCRdb re-called the 5' RACE reads with MiXCR. The table has 120,000 or so distinct CDR3 sequences, roughly an eighth seen once. CDR1 is SGHRS, CDR2 YFSETQ, per germline. Between the trimmed V and J ends, which lost 2 bases and 5 bases, there was a span of 8 bases. The CDR3 consists of 13 residues. Sequences were obtained from blood, either unsorted or a sorted T cell fraction (not recorded which). The chain couples TRBV5-1 to TRBJ1-5, with D unclear. The TCR originated in a female donor with ankylosing spondylitis or in good health (not recorded which). In nucleotides, the CDR3 is TGCGCCAGCAGCTTTGGCGTTGATCAGCCCCAGCATTTT. It translates to CASSFGVDQPQHF.